This T cell receptor (beta chain) was sequenced in a study of cytomegalovirus exposure and HLA in healthy donors. Study-level points and caveats: Fewer than 20,000 TCR beta sequences were associated with HLA alleles at 0.05 false discovery rate in a later analysis.

The V segment lost 0 bases and the J segment 3 bases; nucleotides outside the gene matches: 3. CDR1 and CDR2 (germline): LNHDA, SQIVND (reference sequence). The CDR3 contains 15 residues. As for this clone: Its antigen is undetermined.

The PCR employed 60 Vbeta primers together with 13 Jbeta primers. The method was immunoSEQ multiplex PCR; TCRdb's version includes in-frame clones alone and lacks a portion of them. The table includes around 150,000 clones, roughly four fifths detected once. The donors, nominally healthy at sampling, likely had unrecorded immune exposures. The sample was PBMCs. The receptor was derived from a man aged 35-49 years in good health and CMV-seronegative. V and J are TRBV19 and TRBJ1-1, with 8 bases lining up with TRBD1. DNA of the CDR3: TGTGCCAGTAGTATAGACAGGGGGCCCCACACTGAAGCTTTCTTT. It codes for CASSIDRGPHTEAFF.